The rows below give T cell receptor beta chains drawn from one sample of a study of blood T cell repertoires in COVID-19. Here immunoSEQ multiplex PCR was the method, and the copy in TCRdb shows in-frame clones only, minus some. The table has approximately 100,000 clones, about 84% seen once. Sequenced: peripheral blood. All receptors derive from a woman in her 70s with acute or convalescent COVID-19. Both conserved end residues are part of each CDR3. Fields, in order: D gene, V gene, clone size, J gene, CDR3 protein, CDR3 DNA. The D gene is left open where the match is weak. Only some rows state a clone size, as once, few, many or a class for expanded clones.

d_call: TRBD2; v_call: TRBV27; clone_size: once; j_call: TRBJ2-1; cdr3_aa: CASSLLGGRAAYNEQFF; cdr3_nt: TGTGCCAGCAGTTTATTGGGCGGGAGGGCTGCCTACAATGAGCAGTTCTTC
d_call: -; v_call: TRBV5-1; clone_size: -; j_call: TRBJ1-2; cdr3_aa: CASSLEVDRVYGYTF; cdr3_nt: TGCGCCAGCAGCTTGGAGGTGGACAGAGTCTATGGCTACACCTTC
d_call: TRBD1; v_call: TRBV5-1; clone_size: few; j_call: TRBJ1-1; cdr3_aa: CASSLAQGDPNTEAFF; cdr3_nt: TGCGCCAGCAGCTTGGCCCAGGGGGACCCGAACACTGAAGCTTTCTTT
d_call: -; v_call: TRBV10-3; clone_size: -; j_call: TRBJ1-6; cdr3_aa: CAISRDTPNSPLHF; cdr3_nt: TGTGCCATCTCAAGGGACACTCCTAATTCACCCCTCCACTTT
d_call: -; v_call: TRBV6-5; clone_size: -; j_call: TRBJ2-1; cdr3_aa: CASSFKQRWEQFF; cdr3_nt: TGTGCCAGCAGTTTCAAACAGAGATGGGAGCAGTTCTTC
d_call: TRBD2; v_call: TRBV28; clone_size: -; j_call: TRBJ2-5; cdr3_aa: CAAGGGRQSETQYF; cdr3_nt: TGTGCCGCTGGCGGGGGGCGCCAATCGGAGACCCAGTACTTC
d_call: TRBD1; v_call: TRBV4-1; clone_size: -; j_call: TRBJ2-2; cdr3_aa: CASSHTSTGIGELFF; cdr3_nt: TGCGCCAGCAGCCACACCTCGACAGGGATCGGGGAGCTGTTTTTT
d_call: TRBD1; v_call: TRBV6-2/TRBV6-3; clone_size: -; j_call: TRBJ2-1; cdr3_aa: CASSTTGGYNEQFF; cdr3_nt: TGTGCCAGCAGTACTACAGGGGGCTACAATGAGCAGTTCTTC
d_call: TRBD2; v_call: TRBV3-1/TRBV3-2; clone_size: many; j_call: TRBJ2-1; cdr3_aa: CASSQASGGANEQFF; cdr3_nt: TGTGCCAGCAGCCAAGCCAGCGGGGGGGCCAATGAGCAGTTCTTC
d_call: -; v_call: TRBV11-2; clone_size: -; j_call: TRBJ2-1; cdr3_aa: CASSLGPYPALPGNEQFF; cdr3_nt: TGTGCCAGCAGCTTAGGTCCTTATCCAGCCCTCCCGGGGAATGAGCAGTTCTTC
d_call: TRBD2; v_call: TRBV19; clone_size: -; j_call: TRBJ2-1; cdr3_aa: CASSSGRGNEQFF; cdr3_nt: TGTGCCAGTTCCAGCGGGAGAGGTAATGAGCAGTTCTTC
d_call: TRBD2; v_call: TRBV27; clone_size: -; j_call: TRBJ2-3; cdr3_aa: CASSLTSGPQMGTQYF; cdr3_nt: TGTGCCAGCAGTTTAACTAGCGGGCCCCAAATGGGTACGCAGTATTTT
d_call: -; v_call: TRBV5-1; clone_size: -; j_call: TRBJ2-2; cdr3_aa: CASSFAGTGELFF; cdr3_nt: TGCGCCAGCAGCTTTGCGGGAACCGGGGAGCTGTTTTTT
d_call: -; v_call: TRBV7-8; clone_size: -; j_call: TRBJ2-1; cdr3_aa: CASSLGFVANEQFF; cdr3_nt: TGTGCCAGCAGCTTAGGGTTCGTAGCCAATGAGCAGTTCTTC
d_call: -; v_call: TRBV24-1; clone_size: -; j_call: TRBJ2-3; cdr3_aa: CATSDPRGTDTQYF; cdr3_nt: TGTGCCACCAGTGACCCCAGGGGCACAGATACGCAGTATTTT
d_call: -; v_call: TRBV19; clone_size: -; j_call: TRBJ1-5; cdr3_aa: CASSFVAVDQPQHF; cdr3_nt: TGTGCCAGTAGTTTCGTAGCAGTTGATCAGCCCCAGCATTTT
d_call: TRBD1; v_call: TRBV6-5; clone_size: -; j_call: TRBJ2-1; cdr3_aa: CASSYSTGGYVHEQFF; cdr3_nt: TGTGCCAGCAGTTACTCGACAGGGGGCTATGTTCATGAGCAGTTCTTC
d_call: TRBD1; v_call: TRBV5-1; clone_size: once; j_call: TRBJ1-1; cdr3_aa: CASSPGQQNTEAFF; cdr3_nt: TGCGCCAGCAGCCCGGGACAGCAAAACACTGAAGCTTTCTTT
d_call: -; v_call: TRBV3-1/TRBV3-2; clone_size: -; j_call: TRBJ1-3; cdr3_aa: CASSQGSSSGNTIYF; cdr3_nt: TGTGCCAGCAGCCAAGGGTCCAGCTCTGGAAACACCATATATTTT
d_call: -; v_call: TRBV4-3; clone_size: -; j_call: TRBJ1-1; cdr3_aa: CASSQDRTAGTEAFF; cdr3_nt: TGCGCCAGCAGCCAAGATAGGACGGCGGGGACTGAAGCTTTCTTT
d_call: TRBD1; v_call: TRBV6-5; clone_size: -; j_call: TRBJ2-5; cdr3_aa: CASSYSRQGARETQYF; cdr3_nt: TGTGCCAGCAGTTACTCGAGACAGGGGGCAAGGGAGACCCAGTACTTC
d_call: TRBD1; v_call: TRBV11-2; clone_size: -; j_call: TRBJ2-5; cdr3_aa: CASSLAGTERETQYF; cdr3_nt: TGTGCCAGCAGCTTGGCCGGGACAGAGAGAGAGACCCAGTACTTC
d_call: -; v_call: TRBV14; clone_size: -; j_call: TRBJ2-2; cdr3_aa: CASSQDSRGGLFF; cdr3_nt: TGTGCCAGCAGCCAAGATTCAAGGGGAGGGCTGTTTTTT
d_call: TRBD2; v_call: TRBV29-1; clone_size: -; j_call: TRBJ2-1; cdr3_aa: CSVASGSSYNEQFF; cdr3_nt: TGCAGCGTGGCTAGCGGGAGCTCCTACAATGAGCAGTTCTTC
d_call: -; v_call: TRBV20-1; clone_size: -; j_call: TRBJ1-2; cdr3_aa: CSAARDGYTF; cdr3_nt: TGCAGTGCAGCGAGAGATGGCTACACCTTC
d_call: TRBD2; v_call: TRBV6-2/TRBV6-3; clone_size: -; j_call: TRBJ2-5; cdr3_aa: CASSYGAGVKTQYF; cdr3_nt: TGTGCCAGCAGTTACGGCGCGGGAGTGAAGACCCAGTACTTC
d_call: -; v_call: TRBV4-1; clone_size: -; j_call: TRBJ1-4; cdr3_aa: CASSRTSREKLFF; cdr3_nt: TGCGCCAGCAGCCGTACTTCCCGCGAAAAACTGTTTTTT
d_call: -; v_call: TRBV6-5; clone_size: -; j_call: TRBJ2-2; cdr3_aa: CASRSSSNTGELFF; cdr3_nt: TGTGCCAGCAGAAGCTCTTCTAACACCGGGGAGCTGTTTTTT
d_call: TRBD1; v_call: TRBV3-1/TRBV3-2; clone_size: -; j_call: TRBJ1-2; cdr3_aa: CASSQDVQGASYGYTF; cdr3_nt: TGTGCCAGCAGCCAAGATGTGCAGGGGGCCAGCTATGGCTACACCTTC
d_call: -; v_call: TRBV6-5; clone_size: -; j_call: TRBJ2-5; cdr3_aa: CASSSHSPFRETQYF; cdr3_nt: TGTGCCAGCAGTTCCCACTCTCCTTTTCGAGAGACCCAGTACTTC
d_call: TRBD1; v_call: TRBV9; clone_size: -; j_call: TRBJ1-6; cdr3_aa: CASSVIDRGGSPLHF; cdr3_nt: TGTGCCAGCAGCGTGATAGACAGGGGGGGATCACCCCTCCACTTT
d_call: -; v_call: TRBV6-5; clone_size: -; j_call: TRBJ2-3; cdr3_aa: CASSSRQGTDTQYF; cdr3_nt: TGTGCCAGCAGCAGCCGACAGGGCACAGATACGCAGTATTTT
d_call: -; v_call: TRBV18; clone_size: -; j_call: TRBJ1-1; cdr3_aa: CASSPQEQRNTEAFF; cdr3_nt: TGTGCCAGCTCACCCCAAGAACAGAGGAACACTGAAGCTTTCTTT
d_call: TRBD1; v_call: TRBV7-9; clone_size: once; j_call: TRBJ1-2; cdr3_aa: CASSQATGGFYGYTF; cdr3_nt: TGTGCCAGCAGCCAAGCAACAGGGGGCTTTTATGGCTACACCTTC
d_call: -; v_call: TRBV6-5; clone_size: -; j_call: TRBJ2-3; cdr3_aa: CASSFRGIDTQYF; cdr3_nt: TGTGCCAGCAGTTTTCGGGGGATAGATACGCAGTATTTT
d_call: TRBD1; v_call: TRBV13; clone_size: -; j_call: TRBJ1-6; cdr3_aa: CASSLGTGGMDLHF; cdr3_nt: TGTGCCAGCAGCCTCGGGACAGGGGGCATGGACCTCCACTTT
d_call: TRBD2; v_call: TRBV7-2; clone_size: -; j_call: TRBJ2-1; cdr3_aa: CASSSRSGRPGNEQFF; cdr3_nt: TGTGCCAGCAGTTCTAGAAGCGGGAGGCCGGGGAATGAGCAGTTCTTC
d_call: -; v_call: TRBV4-3; clone_size: -; j_call: TRBJ2-5; cdr3_aa: CASSQDMYQETQYF; cdr3_nt: TGCGCCAGCAGCCAAGATATGTACCAAGAGACCCAGTACTTC
d_call: TRBD1; v_call: TRBV10-1; clone_size: -; j_call: TRBJ2-4; cdr3_aa: CASSPGTGGSKNIQYF; cdr3_nt: TGCGCCAGCAGTCCCGGGACAGGGGGCTCAAAAAACATTCAGTACTTC
d_call: -; v_call: TRBV7-8; clone_size: -; j_call: TRBJ1-1; cdr3_aa: CASSLVGVNTEAFF; cdr3_nt: TGTGCCAGCAGCCTGGTCGGGGTGAACACTGAAGCTTTCTTT
d_call: -; v_call: TRBV6-6; clone_size: -; j_call: TRBJ1-1; cdr3_aa: CASVFNMNTEAFF; cdr3_nt: TGTGCCAGTGTTTTCAACATGAACACTGAAGCTTTCTTT
d_call: -; v_call: TRBV6-6; clone_size: -; j_call: TRBJ1-2; cdr3_aa: CASSPPDREVYGYTF; cdr3_nt: TGTGCCAGCAGCCCCCCGGACAGAGAGGTCTATGGCTACACCTTC
d_call: -; v_call: TRBV29-1; clone_size: -; j_call: TRBJ1-3; cdr3_aa: CSVEMRLHSGNTIYF; cdr3_nt: TGCAGCGTTGAAATGAGATTGCACTCTGGAAACACCATATATTTT